The 24 T cell receptor beta chains in this list originate from one sample, sequenced in a study of T cells expressing NK-cell markers. TCRdb re-called the 5' RACE reads; one entry per CDR3 protein, DNA not given. This sample's clone table lists tens of thousands of distinct CDR3 sequences. The sequenced sample was blood T cells: a sorted CD56 or NKG2C T cell subset, CD4+ or CD8+ T cells, or bulk PBMC T cells (not recorded which). All receptors derive from a woman between 18 and 75 years old in good health.

The rearrangement links TRBV28 to TRBJ1-2; the D call from TCRdb, TRBD1, cannot be confirmed without DNA. This CDR3 comprises 16 residues. Germline V gene data show CDR1 as MDHEN and CDR2 as SYDVKM. CDR3 sequence reads: CASSPLRPRTNYGYTF.

This chain connects TRBV27 to TRBJ2-2; absent DNA, TCRdb's TRBD1 call cannot be checked. The length of the CDR3 is 14 residues. From germline, CDR1 is MNHEY and CDR2 SMNVEV (reference sequence). CDR3 amino acids: CASSRTANTGELFF.

The V call is TRBV9, the J call TRBJ2-7; TCRdb's assignment of TRBD2 cannot be checked, as there is no DNA. The CDR3 consists of 13 residues. Germline V gene sequence: CDR1 SGDLS, CDR2 YYNGEE. The CDR3 is CASSGTSGYEQYF. Together with reference TRBV9 and TRBJ2-7, the CDR3 gives the full variable domain: DSGVTQTPKHLITATGQRVTLRCSPRSGDLSVYWYQQSLDQGLQFLIQYYNGEERAKGNILERFSAQQFPDLHSELNLSSLELGDSALYFCASSGTSGYEQYFGPGTRLTVT.

The chain carries TRBV6-4 and TRBJ2-1; TCRdb gives TRBD2 as the D gene, but with no DNA this cannot be confirmed. The CDR3 loop spans 14 amino acids. Germline loops: CDR1 MRHNA, CDR2 SNTAGT. The CDR3 loop reads CASSGSSDYNEQFF.

The chain links TRBV7-9 to TRBJ1-2. There are 15 residues in the CDR3. CDR1 is SEHNR, CDR2 FQNEAQ, per germline (reference sequence). CDR3 sequence reads: CASSLAEGWNYGYTF. Drawing the rest from reference TRBV7-9 and TRBJ1-2, the complete variable domain is DTGVSQNPRHKITKRGQNVTFRCDPISEHNRLYWYRQTLGQGPEFLTYFQNEAQLEKSRLLSDRFSAERPKGSFSTLEIQRTEQGDSAMYLCASSLAEGWNYGYTFGSGTRLTVV.

This sequence joins TRBV12-5 and TRBJ2-1; absent DNA, TCRdb's TRBD2 call cannot be checked. This CDR3 comprises 15 residues. Germline V CDR1 and CDR2: LGHNT, FRNRAP. CDR3 in amino acids: CASGFYGTQGDEQFF.

This chain uses TRBV20-1 with TRBJ2-5. Germline loops: CDR1 DFQATT, CDR2 SNEGSKA (reference sequence). CDR3 length equals 12 residues. This CDR3 reads CSARLGYETQYF.

The rearrangement links TRBV6-2 or TRBV6-3 to TRBJ2-5; as DNA is missing, the TRBD1 call by TCRdb cannot be tested. The CDR3 contains 17 residues. Germline V gene sequence: CDR1 MNHEY, CDR2 SVGEGT. The CDR3: CASSYRQGASPQETQYF.

The chain couples TRBV6-2 or TRBV6-3 to TRBJ2-1; lacking DNA, the TRBD2 call made by TCRdb goes unchecked. Germline V gene sequence: CDR1 MNHEY, CDR2 SVGEGT. The CDR3 sequence is 17 residues long. CDR3 region: CASSYLVRDWTYNEQFF.

This chain connects TRBV5-1 to TRBJ2-2. Germline CDR1 reads SGHRS; CDR2 reads YFSETQ. The CDR3 is 16 residues long. The CDR3 reads CASSVRTSELTGELFF. Using reference TRBV5-1 and TRBJ2-2 for the parts outside the CDR3, the full variable domain is KAGVTQTPRYLIKTRGQQVTLSCSPISGHRSVSWYQQTPGQGLQFLFEYFSETQRNKGNFPGRFSGRQFSNSRSEMNVSTLELGDSALYLCASSVRTSELTGELFFGEGSRLTVL.

The chain is built from TRBV19 and TRBJ1-1; TCRdb's D call of TRBD1 is untestable without DNA. This CDR3 region has 14 residues. Germline V gives CDR1 LNHDA, CDR2 SQIVND (reference sequence). The CDR3 reads CASRTGGQNTEAFF.

J is TRBJ1-5 and V is TRBV2. The CDR3 runs 13 residues. The germline gives CDR1 SNHLY, CDR2 FYNNEI. CDR3 residues: CASSGGITQPQHF.

The gene calls are TRBV14 and TRBJ2-7; TCRdb's D gene call, TRBD2, goes unchecked for lack of DNA. Germline-derived CDR1 and CDR2 are SGHDN and FVKESK. The CDR3 runs 17 residues. The CDR3: CASSQLERGLTSYEQYF.

This rearrangement joins TRBV6-1 to TRBJ2-3; lacking DNA, the TRBD2 call made by TCRdb goes unchecked. This CDR3 has 15 residues. Per germline, CDR1 MNHNS and CDR2 SASEGT. Here the CDR3 reads CASSPSPQVGDTQYF.

The chain is built from TRBV27 and TRBJ2-7; TCRdb's D call, TRBD2, is unchecked because there is no DNA. CDR3 size: 15 residues. CDR1 is MNHEY, CDR2 SMNVEV, per germline (reference sequence). The CDR3 is CASSPLDSGTYEQYF.

The chain has TRBV10-3 and TRBJ2-7; TCRdb names TRBD1, which stays unverified in the absence of DNA. Germline V gene sequence: CDR1 ENHRY, CDR2 SYGVKD. The CDR3 loop spans 15 amino acids. CDR3 loop: CAISDGQGFDYEQYF.

This clonotype is labeled medium-sized based on frequency. This CDR3 is CATSDPHHGTDTQYF. The V call is TRBV24-1, the J call TRBJ2-3. CDR3 length equals 15 residues. Germline lookup yields CDR1 KGHDR and CDR2 SFDVKD.

The chain links TRBV6-1 to TRBJ2-7. This CDR3 region has 16 residues. Germline V gene sequence: CDR1 MNHNS, CDR2 SASEGT. The CDR3 here is CASSAIRTVSSYEQYF.

The rearrangement joins TRBV5-6 to TRBJ2-7; TCRdb's D call, TRBD1, is unchecked because there is no DNA. The CDR3 spans 14 residues. CDR1 is SGHDT and CDR2 is YYEEEE in the germline V gene. The CDR3: CASRDWTGLSEQYF.

CDR3 residues: CASSSKGGYEQYF. This chain uses TRBV11-3 with TRBJ2-7. The germline CDR1 and CDR2 sequences are SGHNT and YENEEA. There are 13 residues in the CDR3.

The rearrangement links TRBV29-1 to TRBJ1-1. The CDR3 spans 12 residues. Germline loops: CDR1 SQVTM, CDR2 ANQGSEA. The CDR3 loop reads CSAITVNTEAFF.

CDR3 protein: CAISDQAGGTEAFF. The chain employs TRBV10-3 and TRBJ1-1; TCRdb reports TRBD1, a call that lacks DNA to check it against. Germline values: CDR1 ENHRY, CDR2 SYGVKD. There are 14 residues in the CDR3.

The chain uses TRBV7-2 and TRBJ2-1. Germline CDR1 reads SGHTA; CDR2 reads FQGNSA. The CDR3 totals 12 residues. The CDR3 region is CASSLIVHEQFF.

The chain is built from TRBV7-9 and TRBJ2-7; the D gene TCRdb calls, TRBD1, cannot be checked with no DNA. The CDR3 contains 16 residues. In germline, CDR1 is SEHNR, CDR2 FQNEAQ (reference sequence). The CDR3 region is CASSLDTGLSVYEQYF.